One sample yielded the 24 T cell receptor beta chains listed below, sequenced in a study of cytomegalovirus exposure and HLA in healthy donors. The PCR ran on 60 Vbeta and 13 Jbeta primers. Generated by immunoSEQ multiplex PCR, the TCRdb table keeps only in-frame clones and is missing some. Among 200,000 or so clones listed, about 75% were seen once. What was sequenced was PBMCs. Source of these receptors: a man aged 18 to 29 in good health and CMV-seronegative.

For the CDR3, the DNA is TGCGCCAGCAGCCAGGCCGCGGGACAGGGGTTATGGAACTATGGCTACACCTTC. It encodes CASSQAAGQGLWNYGYTF. This chain connects TRBV4-3 to TRBJ1-2, with 10 positions matching TRBD1. The germline V gene encodes CDR1 LGHNA and CDR2 YSLEER. The CDR3 has 18 residues. J gave up 2 bases and V 3 bases, and 12 bases lay outside the gene matches.

The chain couples TRBV27 to TRBJ2-3; 14 bases fit TRBD2. Germline loops: CDR1 MNHEY, CDR2 SMNVEV (reference sequence). The CDR3 consists of 16 residues. The J segment lost 6 bases and the V segment lost 6 bases, leaving 8 bases of the junction unmatched. In DNA form, the CDR3 reads TGTGCCAGCAGCCGACTAGCGGGGGGGCGAGGTGATACGCAGTATTTT. This encodes CASSRLAGGRGDTQYF.

CDR3 DNA: TGTGCCAGCAGTCCGACGGGGTCGGAGACCCAGTACTTC. Its protein is CASSPTGSETQYF. V is TRBV27 and J is TRBJ2-5; weak D call: TRBD2 (5 bases). Germline lookup yields CDR1 MNHEY and CDR2 SMNVEV (reference sequence). The CDR3 covers 13 residues. V lost 5 bases and J lost 5, with 12 bases in between.

The V and J genes are TRBV30 and TRBJ1-2, with 8 bases fitting TRBD1. The CDR3 is 13 residues long. The germline V gene encodes CDR1 GTSNPN and CDR2 SVGIG (reference sequence). The ends lost 2 bases at V and 6 bases at J; junction bases unmatched: 5. The CDR3 loop is CAWSPGQANGYTF. DNA of the CDR3: TGTGCCTGGAGTCCGGGACAGGCGAATGGCTACACCTTC.

The genes are TRBV4-1 and TRBJ2-1, with D perhaps matching TRBD2 (6 bases). The germline V and J ends were trimmed by 1 base and 9 bases, with 13 bases remaining between them. The germline CDR1 and CDR2 sequences are MGHRA and YSYEKL. The CDR3 has 14 amino acids. CDR3 amino acids: CASSQGHPAGEQFF. In nucleotides, the CDR3 is TGCGCCAGCAGCCAAGGGCACCCAGCGGGTGAGCAGTTCTTC.

The sample holds a few counts of this clone. The gene calls are TRBV19 and TRBJ1-1; 8 nucleotides line up with TRBD1. Germline CDR1 reads LNHDA; CDR2 reads SQIVND (reference sequence). Trimming cost V 3 bases and J 5 bases; bases outside gene matches: 11. The CDR3 extends over 16 amino acids. The CDR3 nucleotides read TGTGCCAGTAGTATTAGGCAGGGGGCCCGGGAGACTGAAGCTTTCTTT. Translating it yields CASSIRQGARETEAFF. The full variable domain, its missing parts supplied by reference TRBV19 and TRBJ1-1, is DGGITQSPKYLFRKEGQNVTLSCEQNLNHDAMYWYRQDPGQGLRLIYYSQIVNDFQKGDIAEGYSVSREKKESFPLTVTSAQKNPTAFYLCASSIRQGARETEAFFGQGTRLTVV.

The rearrangement joins TRBV19 to TRBJ2-7; 14 positions agree with TRBD2. Germline V gene sequence: CDR1 LNHDA, CDR2 SQIVND (reference sequence). The CDR3 runs to 18 residues. With V trimmed by 5 bases and J by 0 bases, 9 bases remained unmatched. The CDR3 spells CASSPYIGTSGSSYEQYF. The CDR3 DNA reads TGTGCCAGTAGTCCCTATATTGGGACTAGCGGGAGCTCCTACGAGCAGTACTTC.

V gene TRBV29-1 combines with J gene TRBJ1-1, with D perhaps TRBD1 (6 bases). V was clipped by 5 bases and J by 1 base, with 17 bases between them. This CDR3 region has 15 residues. Germline CDR1 is SQVTM and CDR2 is ANQGSEA. The CDR3 reads CSVRPQGTANTEAFF. The CDR3 coding sequence is TGCAGCGTTCGGCCACAGGGAACGGCGAACACTGAAGCTTTCTTT.

In this sample, this clone turned up once. This chain links TRBV28 with TRBJ1-2; no clear D. CDR1 MDHEN and CDR2 SYDVKM come from the germline V gene. The V end lost 2 bases, the J end lost 0 bases, and 7 bases lay between the germline ends. The CDR3 consists of 14 residues. CDR3 sequence (DNA): TGTGCCAGCAGTTTACAGGTCCCTAACTATGGCTACACCTTC. Protein sequence: CASSLQVPNYGYTF.

The genes are TRBV4-2 and TRBJ1-4; 8 bases are shared with TRBD1. The V segment lost 6 bases and the J segment 4 bases; nucleotides outside the gene matches: 1. Per germline, CDR1 LGHNA and CDR2 YNFKEQ. CDR3 size: 13 residues. The CDR3, as DNA: TGTGCCAGCAGAACAGGGGGTAATGAAAAACTGTTTTTT. It specifies CASRTGGNEKLFF.

The chain uses TRBV7-6 and TRBJ2-2, with TRBD1 identical over 8 bases. The germline gives CDR1 SGHVS, CDR2 FNYEAQ. J was trimmed by 8 bases and V by 1 base; bases with no gene match: 12. This CDR3 spans 17 amino acids. The CDR3 here is CASSLDPGGPSLGELFF. The DNA of the CDR3 is TGTGCCAGCAGCTTAGATCCAGGGGGCCCCAGTTTGGGGGAGCTGTTTTTT.

The CDR3 DNA reads as TGCGCCAGCAGTCCCCGGACAGACTCGAACACCGGGGAGCTGTTTTTT. Its protein is CASSPRTDSNTGELFF. V usage is TRBV23-1 and J usage is TRBJ2-2; D possibly corresponds to TRBD1 (6 bases). TRBV23-1 is noted as an ORF with a role that remains uncertain. V was trimmed by 4 bases and J by 0 bases, leaving 12 bases between them. The CDR3 runs to 16 residues.

This chain connects TRBV7-3 to TRBJ2-2; 10 bases align to TRBD2. Trimming cost V 8 bases and J 0 bases; bases outside gene matches: 3. Per the germline V gene, CDR1 is SGHTA and CDR2 is FQGTGA. The CDR3 loop spans 15 amino acids. The DNA for the CDR3 is TGTGCCAGCGGGACTAGCGATTCGAACACCGGGGAGCTGTTTTTT. It is translated as CASGTSDSNTGELFF.

V and J are TRBV4-3 and TRBJ2-7; 7 nucleotides line up with TRBD1. The V gene end was trimmed by 0 bases and the J gene end by 7 bases; junction bases not matched to a gene: 12. The germline gives CDR1 LGHNA, CDR2 YSLEER. This CDR3 has 16 amino acids. The CDR3 DNA follows: TGCGCCAGCAGCCAAGAAGTACGACAGGGTTCTTATGAGCAGTACTTC. This gives the protein CASSQEVRQGSYEQYF.

J is TRBJ2-3 and V is TRBV4-3; 8 bases fit TRBD2. The CDR3 runs to 15 residues. The germline CDR1 and CDR2 sequences are LGHNA and YSLEER. Germline trimming cut 1 base from V and 3 bases from J; bases unmatched to any gene: 3. The CDR3 loop is CASSQAGGSTDTQYF. CDR3 coding DNA: TGCGCCAGCAGCCAAGCGGGGGGGTCGACAGATACGCAGTATTTT.

In DNA, the CDR3 is TGTGCCAGCAGCTCACTAGCGGCCGAGCAGTTCTTC. Protein: CASSSLAAEQFF. V is TRBV11-3 and J is TRBJ2-1, with 8 positions matching TRBD2. V was clipped by 4 bases and J by 10 bases; unmatched bases: 3. The CDR3 consists of 12 residues. Germline values: CDR1 SGHNT, CDR2 YENEEA.

The table lists this clone with a count of one. V is TRBV15 and J is TRBJ2-1; 12 bases match TRBD2. The CDR3 totals 16 residues. The germline V gene encodes CDR1 LNHNV and CDR2 YYDKDF (reference sequence). V lost 5 bases to trimming and J lost 4 bases; unmatched junction nucleotides: 6. The CDR3 loop reads CATSGTSGGTYNEQFF. In DNA form, the CDR3 reads TGTGCCACCAGCGGAACTAGCGGGGGGACTTACAATGAGCAGTTCTTC.

This clone has just a few counts. V gene TRBV15 combines with J gene TRBJ1-1; TRBD1 is a possible D gene (6 bases). Germline loops: CDR1 LNHNV, CDR2 YYDKDF (reference sequence). The CDR3 extends over 15 amino acids. Trimming cost V 4 bases and J 0 bases, with 12 bases left between them. The CDR3 DNA reads TGTGCCACCAGCAAACCAACAGGGTTGAACACTGAAGCTTTCTTT. The encoded protein is CATSKPTGLNTEAFF.

This clone was picked up a small number of times. This chain uses TRBV7-6 with TRBJ1-1; 8 bases agree with TRBD1. With V trimmed by 5 bases and J by 4 bases, 9 bases remained unmatched. CDR3 length: 15 residues. Germline CDR1 and CDR2: SGHVS and FNYEAQ. The CDR3 here is CASSPGTGGFTEAFF. The CDR3 DNA sequence: TGTGCCAGCAGCCCAGGGACAGGCGGATTCACTGAAGCTTTCTTT.

The V and J genes are TRBV30 and TRBJ1-5; D might be TRBD1 (5 bases). Germline values: CDR1 GTSNPN, CDR2 SVGIG (reference sequence). The length of the CDR3 is 17 residues. With 4 bases removed from V and 3 bases from J, the gap between germline ends came to 22 bases. CDR3 DNA sequence: TGTGCCTGGACCCCAAGGGGAGGGATAGGAAACAATCAGCCCCAGCATTTT. Residues: CAWTPRGGIGNNQPQHF.

The chain couples TRBV5-1 to TRBJ1-3, with 7 bases matching TRBD1. V gave up 4 bases and J gave up 1 base; unmatched junction bases: 5. Germline V CDR1 and CDR2: SGHRS, YFSETQ. The CDR3 runs to 15 residues. The chain's CDR3 is CASSEPGGSGNTIYF. For the CDR3, the DNA is TGCGCCAGCAGCGAACCAGGGGGTTCTGGAAACACCATATATTTT.

The J gene is TRBJ2-7, the V gene TRBV6-1; 16 bases map to TRBD2. The CDR3 contains 15 residues. The J segment lost 5 bases and the V segment lost 3 bases, leaving 1 base of the junction unmatched. Germline values: CDR1 MNHNS, CDR2 SASEGT. This CDR3 reads CASSEGLAGGNEQYF. The CDR3 nucleotides read TGTGCCAGCAGTGAGGGACTAGCGGGAGGGAACGAGCAGTACTTC.

This clone was counted a few times. The rearrangement links TRBV15 to TRBJ2-7; D is possibly TRBD2 (6 bases). This CDR3 contains 14 residues. V was cut by 1 base and J by 2 bases, with 9 bases left in between. Germline V gene lookup returns CDR1 LNHNV and CDR2 YYDKDF (reference sequence). The DNA of the CDR3 is TGTGCCACCAGCAGAGTTGGGGGGACCTACGAGCAGTACTTC. Protein sequence: CATSRVGGTYEQYF.

The CDR3 sequence: CASIRGNPGANVLTF. CDR3 in DNA: TGTGCCAGCATAAGGGGCAACCCTGGGGCCAACGTCCTGACTTTC. The chain links TRBV2 to TRBJ2-6; D is possibly TRBD1 (5 bases). The V end lost 7 bases, the J end lost 2 bases, and 12 bases lay between the germline ends. Per germline, CDR1 SNHLY and CDR2 FYNNEI. CDR3 length: 15 residues.